This is a list of T cell receptor beta chains from one sample in a study of T cells expressing NK-cell markers. TCRdb re-called the 5' RACE reads and gives one entry per CDR3 protein, without DNA. The table lists about 460,000 distinct CDR3 sequences. The sequencing sample was made of blood T cells: a sorted CD56 or NKG2C T cell subset, CD4+ or CD8+ T cells, or bulk PBMC T cells (not recorded which). Every receptor here comes from a woman between 50 and 59 years old in good health. Each CDR3 is given with its conserved first and last residue.

V gene	J gene	CDR3 protein
TRBV12-3/TRBV12-4	TRBJ2-3	CASALQLSTDTQYF
TRBV5-6	TRBJ1-1	CASSLTQGSTEAFF
TRBV2	TRBJ1-5	CASSAAYSNQPQHF
TRBV20-1	TRBJ2-3	CSARDLTLSADTQYF
TRBV11-3	TRBJ2-5	CASSLELMGLAGEETQYF
TRBV5-1	TRBJ1-4	CASSLGVSSNEKLFF
TRBV7-2	TRBJ2-2	CASRQRVTGELFF
TRBV7-6	TRBJ2-3	CASSLAWQASTDTQYF
TRBV7-8	TRBJ2-5	CASSLVVQTQYF
TRBV12-5	TRBJ2-7	CASGLEAGGFGEQYF
TRBV13	TRBJ2-3	CASSSYRINTDTQYF
TRBV5-1	TRBJ2-4	CASSLDGQVLGYF
TRBV20-1	TRBJ2-7	CSARRGGGPREQYF
TRBV29-1	TRBJ2-5	CSVGHQKGVGETQYF
TRBV12-3/TRBV12-4	TRBJ1-4	CASSYRTLGSTNEKLFF
TRBV5-1	TRBJ2-5	CASSLLAGGPRETQYF
TRBV12-3/TRBV12-4	TRBJ2-1	CASRRRASSYNEQFF
TRBV20-1	TRBJ2-1	CSAKGTTRDEQFF
TRBV5-1	TRBJ2-3	CASSFPTHTDTQYF
TRBV29-1	TRBJ2-7	CSVEPGQGNEQYF
TRBV27	TRBJ2-7	CASSLWLAGGYEQYF
TRBV3-1	TRBJ2-1	CASSPSRSFSYNEQFF
TRBV3-1	TRBJ2-1	CASTKRGSRNNEQFF
TRBV11-3	TRBJ2-3	CASSGGTDTQYF
TRBV27	TRBJ1-1	CASSSRSTGLVFEAFF
TRBV4-1	TRBJ2-3	CASSLRGGGSTDTQYF
TRBV19	TRBJ2-7	CASSFMGGRSLSYEQYF
TRBV5-1	TRBJ2-3	CASSSGLAGPSDTQYF
TRBV12-3/TRBV12-4	TRBJ2-1	CASSGDHSYNEQFF
TRBV7-8	TRBJ2-7	CASSPGTSGRGLSYEQYF
TRBV18	TRBJ2-3	CASSRGGGPDTQYF
TRBV29-1	TRBJ2-2	CSVGMAGVSTGELFF
TRBV18	TRBJ1-3	CASSPGTGGSPRRGNTIYF
TRBV10-2	TRBJ1-2	CASTGGDLLPTDSYTF
TRBV20-1	TRBJ2-5	CSATPRTGTRQETQYF
TRBV21-1	TRBJ1-3	CASSLPSSSGNTIYF
TRBV19	TRBJ2-3	CASKGSGRTVDTQYF
TRBV12-5	TRBJ2-4	CASQQGAKNIQYF
TRBV7-9	TRBJ2-5	CASSLIRGVETQYF
TRBV12-3/TRBV12-4	TRBJ1-2	CASSFTVTDRGYTF
TRBV24-1	TRBJ2-4	CATSSAGAVSFQYF
TRBV2	TRBJ2-5	CASDRRQETQYF
TRBV20-1	TRBJ2-3	CSARVGNSGDTQYF
TRBV6-6	TRBJ2-5	CASSYSRETQYF
TRBV18	TRBJ2-3	CASRSTSGRTDTQYF
TRBV3-1	TRBJ1-2	CASSLNWGAKSYGYTF
TRBV7-2	TRBJ2-4	CASSSWGQGDLQYF
TRBV24-1	TRBJ2-1	CATSDVHQPTGNQFF
TRBV12-3/TRBV12-4	TRBJ2-1	CASSFLGAGSGEQFF
TRBV27	TRBJ2-1	CASTRQGDWDEQFF